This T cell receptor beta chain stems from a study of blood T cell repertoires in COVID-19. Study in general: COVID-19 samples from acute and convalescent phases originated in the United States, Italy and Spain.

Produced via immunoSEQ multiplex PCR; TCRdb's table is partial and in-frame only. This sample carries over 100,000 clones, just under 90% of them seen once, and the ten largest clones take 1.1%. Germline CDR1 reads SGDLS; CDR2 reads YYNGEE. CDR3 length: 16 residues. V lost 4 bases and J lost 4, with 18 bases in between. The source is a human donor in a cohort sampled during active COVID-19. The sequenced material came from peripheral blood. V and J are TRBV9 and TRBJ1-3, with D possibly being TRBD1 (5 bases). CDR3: CASSPVRGGPGNTIYF. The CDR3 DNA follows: TGTGCCAGCAGCCCAGTAAGGGGAGGGCCGGGAAACACCATATATTTT.